This T cell receptor (beta chain) originates from a study of blood T cell repertoires in COVID-19. As for the study in general: Samples came from the United States, Italy and Spain, spanning acute and convalescent COVID-19. From T cells, B-cell-depleted T cells, or PBMCs came the material, which was cDNA or gDNA.

In germline, CDR1 is LNHDA, CDR2 SQIVND (reference sequence). This CDR3 has 14 residues. Trimming cost V 7 bases and J 1 base; bases outside gene matches: 4. The repertoire was sequenced with immunoSEQ multiplex PCR; TCRdb's copy has only in-frame clones and lacks some. This repertoire shows 45,000 to 55,000 clones, roughly 83% found once; its top ten account for about 4.1%. The chain couples TRBV19 to TRBJ1-3; 7 bases fit TRBD1. The sequenced sample consisted of peripheral blood. This clonotype originated in a man aged 45 to 65 with active COVID-19. The CDR3 DNA reads TGTGCCAGTACTCCGACAGGGTCTGGAAACACCATATATTTT. Protein: CASTPTGSGNTIYF.